This entry is about one T cell receptor (beta chain). The antigen is undetermined. CDR3 length: 14 residues. Germline V CDR1 and CDR2: MDHEN, SYDVKM. Deletions cut 5 bases from V and 6 bases from J, with 17 bases between. This specimen belongs to a study of cytomegalovirus exposure and HLA in healthy donors. This PCR relied on a set of 60 Vbeta primers and 13 Jbeta primers. Assay: immunoSEQ multiplex PCR; the TCRdb copy retains only in-frame clones and omits some. The sample yields around 100,000 clones, roughly 68% seen once. General study findings and limits: The authors assumed roughly uniform sequencing depth across donors for presence/absence analyses. Earlier analysis yielded a pattern in which most TCR beta V segments were productive about 90% or about 30% of the time. Sequencing likely produced, as an artifact, a cluster of highly shared sequence variants.

The TCR sequence derives from a woman under 40 in good health and CMV-seronegative. The specimen sequenced was PBMCs. The rearrangement uses TRBV28 and TRBJ2-7; the D gene is possibly TRBD2 (6 bases). The CDR3 coding sequence is TGTGCCAGCAGTCCCGGGGACTTGCCTACCGAGCAGTACTTC. Protein product: CASSPGDLPTEQYF.